These T cell receptor beta chains were read from a single sample in a study of T cells in Graves' hyperthyroidism and ophthalmopathy. TCRdb analysed the multiplex PCR reads with MiXCR anew, one entry per CDR3 protein. The sample has over 250,000 distinct CDR3 sequences; about 18% are singletons. The sample consisted of blood. These receptors all stem from a woman between 55 and 75 years old with Graves' ophthalmopathy. The CDR3 runs from the conserved cysteine through the conserved F or W. D genes are given only for firm matches. For some rows the clone size is stated as once, few or many, or as a class when expanded; others skip it.

d_call | j_call | clone_size | v_call | cdr3_aa | cdr3_nt
NA | TRBJ2-7 | many | TRBV7-9 | CASSFGGIGEQYF | TGTGCCAGCAGCTTCGGGGGAATAGGCGAGCAGTACTTC
TRBD1 | TRBJ2-5 | NA | TRBV6-9 | CASSYPTPGQGFEETQYF | TGTGCCAGCAGTTACCCCACCCCGGGACAGGGATTCGAAGAGACCCAGTACTTC
TRBD2 | TRBJ2-1 | many | TRBV2 | CASKRDGSYNEQFF | TGTGCCAGCAAGCGGGACGGCTCCTACAATGAGCAGTTCTTC
NA | TRBJ2-2 | NA | TRBV6-1 | CASSSSGPPGELFF | TGTGCCAGCAGTTCCTCCGGGCCACCCGGGGAGCTGTTTTTT
TRBD1 | TRBJ1-5 | few | TRBV10-3 | CAISEDRANQPQHF | TGTGCCATCAGTGAGGACAGGGCCAATCAGCCCCAGCATTTT
TRBD2 | TRBJ2-3 | once | TRBV10-3 | CALSEGLAGAIDTQYF | TGTGCCCTCAGTGAGGGACTAGCGGGAGCTATAGATACGCAGTATTTT
NA | TRBJ1-6 | many | TRBV3-1 | CASSQAGWDSPLHF | TGTGCCAGCAGCCAAGCTGGTTGGGATTCACCCCTCCACTTT
NA | TRBJ1-4 | many | TRBV5-1 | CASRRQTRATNEKLFF | TGCGCCAGCAGACGACAGACTAGAGCAACTAATGAAAAACTGTTTTTT
TRBD1 | TRBJ1-1 | many | TRBV5-1 | CASSLETGVDTEAFF | TGCGCCAGCAGCTTGGAAACAGGGGTTGACACTGAAGCTTTCTTT
NA | TRBJ2-2 | few | TRBV30 | CAWNYWNTGELFF | TGTGCCTGGAATTACTGGAACACCGGGGAGCTGTTTTTT
TRBD2 | TRBJ2-3 | many | TRBV6-2/TRBV6-3 | CASSPSGGPADTQYF | TGTGCCAGCAGTCCCAGCGGGGGCCCGGCAGATACGCAGTATTTT
TRBD1 | TRBJ2-5 | NA | TRBV7-6 | CASSNHRGRETQYF | TGTGCCAGCAGCAACCACAGGGGTAGAGAGACCCAGTACTTC
NA | TRBJ1-2 | NA | TRBV2 | CASSVEGERDGYTF | TGTGCCAGCAGTGTTGAGGGGGAACGGGATGGCTACACCTTC
NA | TRBJ2-7 | many | TRBV18 | CASSPRTVGEQYF | TGTGCCAGCTCACCGCGGACAGTAGGCGAGCAGTACTTC
NA | TRBJ2-1 | NA | TRBV18 | CASSPPSLSSYNEQFF | TGTGCCAGCTCACCACCCAGCCTTAGCTCCTACAATGAGCAGTTCTTC
NA | TRBJ2-5 | NA | TRBV5-1 | CASSFTGPEETQYF | TGCGCCAGCAGCTTTACAGGGCCGGAGGAGACCCAGTACTTC
TRBD1 | TRBJ2-5 | NA | TRBV6-2/TRBV6-3 | CASSSRTGGLTQYF | TGTGCCAGCAGTTCCCGGACAGGGGGTTTGACCCAGTACTTC
TRBD2 | TRBJ2-7 | NA | TRBV3-1 | CASSLSGSGVLSYEQYF | TGTGCCAGCAGCCTTTCTGGTAGCGGGGTATTATCCTACGAGCAGTACTTC
NA | TRBJ1-2 | many | TRBV7-9 | CASSLTDGYTF | TGTGCCAGCAGCTTGACAGATGGCTACACCTTC
TRBD1 | TRBJ2-4 | many | TRBV6-2/TRBV6-3 | CASSFSRQGTDIQYF | TGTGCCAGCAGTTTTTCCAGACAGGGGACGGACATTCAGTACTTC
TRBD1 | TRBJ1-2 | NA | TRBV10-3 | CAISEETGGYGYTF | TGTGCCATCAGTGAGGAGACAGGGGGTTATGGCTACACCTTC
NA | TRBJ1-1 | many | TRBV5-1 | CASSLGMAGEAFF | TGCGCCAGCAGCTTGGGTATGGCAGGGGAAGCTTTCTTT
NA | TRBJ2-7 | many | TRBV6-1 | CASSPRTDQDEQYF | TGTGCCAGCAGTCCCCGGACAGACCAGGACGAGCAGTACTTC
TRBD2 | TRBJ2-2 | few | TRBV20-1 | CSASPTLAGLGELFF | TGCAGTGCTAGTCCCACCCTAGCGGGACTCGGGGAGCTGTTTTTT
NA | TRBJ1-6 | NA | TRBV20-1 | CSANPPGETSPLHF | TGCAGTGCCAATCCCCCAGGGGAGACTTCACCCCTCCACTTT
TRBD2 | TRBJ2-1 | few | TRBV7-8 | CASSSSVLSGRVNEQFF | TGTGCCAGCAGCTCCTCCGTACTAAGCGGGAGGGTTAATGAGCAGTTCTTC
NA | TRBJ2-3 | many | TRBV7-9 | CASSLASASWETSTDTQYF | TGTGCCAGCAGCTTAGCATCGGCCTCATGGGAGACTAGCACAGATACGCAGTATTTT
NA | TRBJ1-5 | NA | TRBV20-1 | CSASEGFSNQPQHF | TGCAGTGCTAGTGAGGGGTTTAGCAATCAGCCCCAGCATTTT
TRBD2 | TRBJ2-5 | NA | TRBV6-1 | CASSVTSGLETQYF | TGTGCCAGCAGTGTGACTAGCGGATTAGAGACCCAGTACTTC
NA | TRBJ1-2 | NA | TRBV7-2 | CASSYSRQQGYTF | TGTGCCAGCAGTTACTCGAGACAACAGGGCTACACCTTC
TRBD1 | TRBJ1-2 | NA | TRBV27 | CASSSFQGGGYTF | TGTGCCAGCAGTTCGTTTCAGGGGGGTGGCTACACCTTC
NA | TRBJ1-2 | many | TRBV20-1 | CSAPPEGDYGYTF | TGCAGTGCCCCGCCCGAGGGGGACTATGGCTACACCTTC
TRBD2 | TRBJ2-5 | NA | TRBV4-3 | CASSQGLAGAGETQYF | TGCGCCAGCAGCCAAGGACTAGCGGGGGCCGGAGAGACCCAGTACTTC
NA | TRBJ2-1 | NA | TRBV28 | CASSWGTRNEQFF | TGTGCCAGCAGTTGGGGGACACGCAATGAGCAGTTCTTC
TRBD2 | TRBJ2-1 | many | TRBV7-6 | CASSLGGGAYNEQFF | TGTGCCAGCAGCTTAGGCGGGGGGGCCTACAATGAGCAGTTCTTC
NA | TRBJ1-2 | many | TRBV6-6 | CASSYTWEQAKTNYGYTF | TGTGCCAGCAGTTACACCTGGGAACAGGCCAAAACTAACTATGGCTACACCTTC
NA | TRBJ2-5 | NA | TRBV5-1 | CASSLGDTQETQYF | TGCGCCAGCAGCTTGGGAGACACCCAAGAGACCCAGTACTTC
NA | TRBJ2-5 | many | TRBV5-8 | CASSRQQETQYF | TGTGCCAGCAGTCGACAGCAAGAGACCCAGTACTTC
NA | TRBJ1-2 | many | TRBV6-2/TRBV6-3 | CASSFELNTYYGYTF | TGTGCCAGCAGTTTCGAGCTAAATACCTATTATGGCTACACCTTC
TRBD2 | TRBJ2-1 | many | TRBV7-2 | CASSREGLAGPLTYNEQFF | TGTGCCAGCAGCCGCGAGGGCCTAGCGGGACCCCTAACCTACAATGAGCAGTTCTTC
TRBD2 | TRBJ2-1 | NA | TRBV5-1 | CASSSGTSGANEQFF | TGCGCCAGCAGCTCCGGGACTAGCGGGGCGAATGAGCAGTTCTTC
NA | TRBJ2-2 | few | TRBV20-1 | CSARAPEGLLAGELFF | TGCAGTGCTAGAGCCCCTGAAGGGCTGTTGGCCGGGGAGCTGTTTTTT
NA | TRBJ1-4 | few | TRBV7-2 | CASSLGGRDQEALFF | TGTGCCAGCAGCTTAGGAGGGCGGGACCAGGAGGCACTGTTTTTT
NA | TRBJ2-7 | many | TRBV5-6 | CASSGRTGSYEQYF | TGTGCCAGCAGCGGGAGGACGGGCTCCTACGAGCAGTACTTC
NA | TRBJ1-1 | many | TRBV5-1 | CASSLVEGWAEAFF | TGCGCCAGCAGCTTGGTAGAGGGCTGGGCTGAAGCTTTCTTT
NA | TRBJ1-5 | few | TRBV2 | CASSGMENQPQHF | TGTGCCAGCAGTGGTATGGAAAATCAGCCCCAGCATTTT
NA | TRBJ1-2 | NA | TRBV18 | CASSSLQLGGYGYTF | TGTGCCAGCTCATCACTACAACTTGGGGGGTATGGCTACACCTTC